These T cell receptor beta chains were read from a single sample in a study of T-cell memory formation after mild COVID-19. Using its own MiXCR run on the 5' RACE reads, TCRdb lists one record per CDR3 protein. In the table there are approximately 150,000 distinct CDR3 sequences, roughly 14% of which are singletons. The sample comprised PBMCs or a T cell subset sorted from them (not recorded which). The source is an adult woman who had mild COVID-19 (a few samples of this study predate the infection). Cell type and time point are not known. Both conserved end residues are part of each CDR3. The order of the fields is V gene, clone size, J gene, D gene, CDR3 protein, CDR3 DNA. The D gene is left open where the match is weak. Clone size appears in some rows only: once, few, many, or a class for an expanded clone.

TRBV5-1	few	TRBJ1-6	-	CASSLGGRGRSPLHF	TGCGCCAGCAGCTTGGGAGGGCGAGGGAGATCACCCCTCCACTTT
TRBV27	few	TRBJ2-7	-	CATIGVHSGSYEQYF	TGTGCCACCATCGGGGTTCACTCGGGTTCCTACGAGCAGTACTTC
TRBV5-1	-	TRBJ1-1	-	CASSSNGGGGRMNTEAFF	TGCGCCAGCAGCTCCAATGGGGGGGGCGGTAGGATGAACACTGAAGCTTTCTTT
TRBV4-2	few	TRBJ2-1	-	CASSQGGGPLRNEQFF	TGTGCCAGCAGCCAGGGGGGTGGGCCCCTACGAAATGAGCAGTTCTTC
TRBV12-3/TRBV12-4	-	TRBJ2-2	-	CASSLLIGSTGELFF	TGTGCCAGCAGTTTATTGATAGGGAGCACCGGGGAGCTGTTTTTT
TRBV5-1	few	TRBJ2-1	-	CASSLLGPQANEQFF	TGCGCCAGCAGCTTGTTGGGTCCTCAAGCCAATGAGCAGTTCTTC
TRBV20-1	few	TRBJ2-1	TRBD1	CSVLRQGFNEQFF	TGCAGTGTGCTTCGACAGGGGTTCAATGAGCAGTTCTTC
TRBV12-3/TRBV12-4	few	TRBJ1-2	-	CASSLKRDGYTF	TGTGCCAGCAGTTTAAAGAGGGATGGCTACACCTTC
TRBV7-8	few	TRBJ2-2	TRBD1	CASSVRDRANTGELFF	TGTGCCAGCAGCGTTCGGGACAGGGCGAACACCGGGGAGCTGTTTTTT
TRBV5-1	few	TRBJ2-3	-	CASSWTETDTQYF	TGCGCCAGCAGCTGGACAGAAACAGATACGCAGTATTTT
TRBV7-9	few	TRBJ2-5	-	CASSLMSEGQYF	TGTGCCAGCAGCTTAATGTCAGAGGGCCAGTACTTC
TRBV4-3	many	TRBJ2-7	-	CASSLSGSYEQYF	TGCGCCAGCAGCCTCTCTGGGTCCTACGAGCAGTACTTC
TRBV5-1	-	TRBJ1-5	-	CASSQGGQPQHF	TGCGCCAGCAGCCAAGGGGGGCAGCCCCAGCATTTT
TRBV20-1	many	TRBJ2-5	TRBD1	CSANPTGEPETQYF	TGCAGTGCAAACCCGACAGGGGAACCCGAGACCCAGTACTTC
TRBV11-3	few	TRBJ2-1	TRBD1	CASSSPGQPLVRQFF	TGTGCCAGCAGCTCACCGGGACAGCCTCTGGTAAGGCAGTTCTTC
TRBV12-3/TRBV12-4	-	TRBJ2-7	-	CASREEGVPYEQYF	TGTGCCAGCAGAGAAGAAGGGGTCCCCTACGAGCAGTACTTC
TRBV5-1	-	TRBJ1-4	-	CARHWGRACEKLFF	TGCGCCAGACATTGGGGAAGGGCTTGTGAAAAACTGTTTTTT
TRBV7-9	-	TRBJ2-3	-	CASSSQMDWPGDTQYF	TGTGCCAGCAGCTCACAAATGGACTGGCCGGGCGATACGCAGTATTTT
TRBV2	-	TRBJ2-3	TRBD2	CASSDVGLAVDTQYF	TGTGCCAGCAGTGATGTGGGACTAGCTGTGGATACGCAGTATTTT
TRBV20-1	-	TRBJ2-1	-	CSARAFSAGRQFF	TGCAGTGCTAGGGCTTTCTCTGCGGGGCGTCAGTTCTTC
TRBV12-3/TRBV12-4	-	TRBJ1-4	-	CASQNGFANEKLFF	TGTGCCAGCCAAAATGGGTTTGCGAATGAAAAACTGTTTTTT
TRBV7-9	-	TRBJ2-1	-	CASSYPRDEQFF	TGTGCCAGCAGCTACCCGCGCGATGAGCAGTTCTTC
TRBV5-1	many	TRBJ2-1	TRBD2	CASSLEASGGINEQFF	TGCGCCAGCAGCTTGGAGGCTAGCGGGGGGATCAATGAGCAGTTCTTC
TRBV12-3/TRBV12-4	many	TRBJ2-7	-	CASSFGQNYEQYF	TGTGCCAGCAGTTTCGGACAGAACTACGAGCAGTACTTC
TRBV30	few	TRBJ1-5	TRBD1	CAWGQGYQPQHF	TGTGCCTGGGGACAGGGATATCAGCCCCAGCATTTT
TRBV9	-	TRBJ2-3	-	CASSVGTGTDTQYF	TGTGCCAGCAGCGTAGGTACGGGCACAGATACGCAGTATTTT
TRBV7-2	few	TRBJ2-5	-	CASSLELVGGTQYF	TGTGCCAGCAGCTTAGAGCTAGTGGGAGGGACCCAGTACTTC
TRBV5-1	-	TRBJ2-3	-	CASTRSSGTDTQYF	TGCGCCAGCACCCGCTCGTCCGGCACAGATACGCAGTATTTT
TRBV6-6	-	TRBJ2-7	TRBD2	CASSSTSGYHEQYF	TGTGCCAGCAGTAGCACTAGCGGGTATCACGAGCAGTACTTC
TRBV29-1	many	TRBJ1-2	TRBD1	CSIRTGAAYYGYTF	TGCAGCATTCGAACAGGGGCTGCCTACTATGGCTACACCTTC
TRBV28	-	TRBJ2-7	TRBD2	CASSSAGTSGSYEQYF	TGTGCCAGCAGTTCGGCGGGAACTAGCGGGAGCTACGAGCAGTACTTC
TRBV12-3/TRBV12-4	few	TRBJ2-3	TRBD1	CASSLPGQGVTDTQYF	TGTGCCAGCAGTCTACCGGGACAGGGTGTCACAGATACGCAGTATTTT
TRBV7-9	few	TRBJ2-7	-	CASSLGFDGGSNEQYF	TGTGCCAGCAGCCTCGGGTTCGACGGAGGGTCAAACGAGCAGTACTTC
TRBV7-8	-	TRBJ2-3	-	CASSLWVAGTDTQYF	TGTGCCAGCAGCTTATGGGTAGCGGGCACAGATACGCAGTATTTT
TRBV7-9	-	TRBJ1-4	-	CASSLLQATNEKLFF	TGTGCCAGCAGCCTACTTCAGGCAACTAATGAAAAACTGTTTTTT
TRBV12-3/TRBV12-4	-	TRBJ1-1	TRBD1	CASSRRQGRTEAFF	TGTGCCAGCAGCAGAAGACAGGGTAGGACTGAAGCTTTCTTT
TRBV6-5	-	TRBJ1-2	-	CASRTTMVGYTF	TGTGCCAGCAGAACCACAATGGTGGGCTACACCTTC
TRBV20-1	-	TRBJ2-3	-	CSARDGADTQYF	TGCAGTGCTAGAGATGGGGCAGATACGCAGTATTTT
TRBV5-1	-	TRBJ2-7	-	CASYTETGAYEQYF	TGCGCCTCCTACACCGAGACAGGCGCCTACGAGCAGTACTTC
TRBV10-3	-	TRBJ2-3	-	CAISEGAGRTDTQYF	TGTGCCATCAGTGAAGGGGCAGGGAGGACAGATACGCAGTATTTT
TRBV15	few	TRBJ1-1	-	CATSRRQNSNTEAFF	TGTGCCACCAGCAGGCGACAGAACTCGAACACTGAAGCTTTCTTT
TRBV27	few	TRBJ2-1	TRBD1	CASSLGTAGDLDEQFF	TGTGCCAGCAGTTTGGGGACAGCCGGCGACCTGGATGAGCAGTTCTTC
TRBV7-2	few	TRBJ2-7	TRBD2	CASSPSGTSVHEQYF	TGTGCCAGCAGCCCCTCCGGGACTAGCGTGCACGAGCAGTACTTC
TRBV19	few	TRBJ1-2	-	CASSTQGGGLYGYTF	TGTGCCAGTAGTACCCAGGGTGGGGGCCTATATGGCTACACCTTC
TRBV6-2/TRBV6-3	once	TRBJ2-7	-	CASSYDSASSYEQYF	TGTGCCAGCAGTTACGACAGTGCTAGCTCCTACGAGCAGTACTTC
TRBV15	-	TRBJ2-7	TRBD2	CATSPRLAGAYEQYF	TGTGCCACCAGCCCCCGCCTAGCGGGAGCCTACGAGCAGTACTTC
TRBV12-3/TRBV12-4	-	TRBJ2-7	-	CASSLGGGGRNSYEQYF	TGTGCCAGCAGTCTCGGGGGTGGAGGGAGGAACTCCTACGAGCAGTACTTC
TRBV19	-	TRBJ2-3	TRBD2	CASSILAGVGDTQYF	TGTGCCAGTAGTATCTTAGCGGGAGTTGGAGATACGCAGTATTTT
TRBV20-1	few	TRBJ2-7	-	CSATPRRVEAFYEQYF	TGCAGTGCTACACCTCGAAGGGTGGAAGCCTTCTACGAGCAGTACTTC
TRBV7-9	-	TRBJ2-5	TRBD1	CASSSRDSKGETQYF	TGTGCCAGCAGCTCACGGGACAGCAAGGGAGAGACCCAGTACTTC
TRBV7-6	-	TRBJ2-5	TRBD2	CASSVGTSGGAEETQYF	TGTGCCAGCAGCGTCGGGACTAGCGGGGGGGCAGAAGAGACCCAGTACTTC
TRBV4-2	-	TRBJ2-7	-	CASSQPGNYEQYF	TGTGCCAGCAGCCAGCCCGGGAACTACGAGCAGTACTTC
TRBV6-5	-	TRBJ2-6	-	CASSFKSSGANVLTF	TGTGCCAGCAGCTTCAAGAGCTCTGGGGCCAACGTCCTGACTTTC
TRBV5-1	few	TRBJ2-1	TRBD1	CASSAGQGADEQFF	TGCGCCAGCAGCGCAGGACAGGGGGCGGATGAGCAGTTCTTC
TRBV24-1	few	TRBJ1-5	-	CATSDLKRESTDTQHF	TGTGCCACCAGTGATTTGAAGCGGGAGAGCACAGATACGCAGCATTTT
TRBV6-1	-	TRBJ2-7	TRBD1	CASSAYPGTGDYEQYF	TGTGCCAGCAGTGCGTACCCGGGGACAGGTGACTACGAGCAGTACTTC
TRBV5-4	few	TRBJ1-2	-	CASSLGTGGGNGYTF	TGTGCCAGCAGCTTGGGAACGGGAGGTGGTAATGGCTACACCTTC
TRBV5-1	-	TRBJ2-1	-	CASSAKQVGSYNEQFF	TGCGCCAGCAGCGCAAAACAGGTAGGGTCCTACAATGAGCAGTTCTTC